This TCR beta chain was found in a study of blood T cell repertoires in COVID-19. Germline CDR1 is SGDLS and CDR2 is YYNGEE. CDR3 length equals 13 residues. Trimming left V 0 bases short and J 7 bases short, with 10 bases between. TCRdb's table, derived via immunoSEQ multiplex PCR, lists solely in-frame clones and lacks some. Altogether around 340,000 clones are present, around nine tenths being singletons, with the ten largest covering just over 1%. Sequenced material: PBMCs or T cells enriched from blood (not recorded which). This TCR was sampled from a woman between 25 and 40 years old who had been exposed to COVID-19. This rearrangement joins TRBV9 to TRBJ1-2; TRBD1 is a possible D gene (5 bases). The CDR3 loop is CASSVGQGSGYTF. The CDR3 DNA follows: TGTGCCAGCAGCGTAGGCCAGGGTTCTGGCTACACCTTC. Complete variable domain (other parts from reference TRBV9 and TRBJ1-2): DSGVTQTPKHLITATGQRVTLRCSPRSGDLSVYWYQQSLDQGLQFLIQYYNGEERAKGNILERFSAQQFPDLHSELNLSSLELGDSALYFCASSVGQGSGYTFGSGTRLTVV.